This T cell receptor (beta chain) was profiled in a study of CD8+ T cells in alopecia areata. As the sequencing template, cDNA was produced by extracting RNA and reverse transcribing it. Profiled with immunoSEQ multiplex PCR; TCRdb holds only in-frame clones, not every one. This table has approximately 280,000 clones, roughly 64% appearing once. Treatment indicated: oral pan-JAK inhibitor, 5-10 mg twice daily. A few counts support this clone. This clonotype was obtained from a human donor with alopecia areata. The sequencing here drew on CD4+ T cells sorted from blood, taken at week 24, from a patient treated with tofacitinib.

The CDR3 here is CASSLGQTEAFF. DNA of the CDR3: TGCGCCAGCAGCTTGGGGCAGACAGAAGCTTTCTTT. The chain couples TRBV5-1 to TRBJ1-1; D remains ambiguous. Trimming pared 0 bases from V and 8 bases from J, leaving 8 bases between. Germline V gene sequence: CDR1 SGHRS, CDR2 YFSETQ. CDR3 length: 12 amino acids.